The following is a T cell receptor (beta chain) sequence with its context. The data were taken from a study of blood T cells in healthy people across ages. The V and J ends lost 2 bases and 1 base respectively, with 11 bases between them. The V gene's germline CDR1 is LGHNA and CDR2 YNFKEQ. The CDR3 spans 15 residues. The use of a sample-barcoded 5' primer and a J-beta primer mix characterized a second PCR of roughly 6 to 12 cycles. TCRdb re-derived calls from the 5' RACE reads in MiXCR, one entry per CDR3 protein. The table has some 370,000 distinct CDR3 sequences, approximately 51% seen once. The origin of this receptor is a man between 60 and 75 years old in good health. The chain carries TRBV4-2 and TRBJ1-1; tentative D call: TRBD1 (5 bases). The source material was blood. The CDR3 here is CASSQSGDANTEAFF. Written as DNA, the CDR3 is TGTGCCAGCAGCCAAAGCGGGGACGCGAACACTGAAGCTTTCTTT.